This is a list of T cell receptor beta chains from one sample in a study of control samples from healthy donors and cancer patients. Only in-frame clones appear in the TCRdb table, and some are missing; sequencing was by immunoSEQ multiplex PCR. Counted here are about 55,000 clones, approximately 96% occurring once; the ten biggest clones make up around 2%. The sample consisted of blood. The receptors here all came from a woman aged 25 to 39 in good health. Both conserved end residues are part of each CDR3. A D gene is named only where the DNA matches it firmly. A row's size may be missing; if present it is once, few, many or a size class.

TRBJ2-7,TRBV2,.,.,TGTGCCAGCAGTGACTCCCCTCTCTACGAGCAGTACTTC,CASSDSPLYEQYF
TRBJ1-1,TRBV7-2,.,.,TGTGCCAGCAGCCTCGGCGGGGGTAGGGCTATCAGTGAAGCTTTCTTT,CASSLGGGRAISEAFF
TRBJ2-1,TRBV9,once,TRBD2,TGTGCCAGCAGCGTAGGGCTAGCGGGACCTGACAATGAGCAGTTCTTC,CASSVGLAGPDNEQFF
TRBJ1-1,TRBV19,.,TRBD1,TGTGCCAGTAGTATAAAGGGGGCGCGGACTGAAGCTTTCTTT,CASSIKGARTEAFF
TRBJ1-1,TRBV5-4,.,TRBD1,TGTGCCAGCAGCTCATCCACGACAGGGATCACTGAAGCTTTCTTT,CASSSSTTGITEAFF
TRBJ2-1,TRBV9,.,.,TGTGCCAGCAGCGCAAAGGTTGATTACGATGAGCAGTTCTTC,CASSAKVDYDEQFF
TRBJ2-5,TRBV28,.,TRBD1,TGTGCCAGCATTGGACAGGGGGCTGGGGAGACCCAGTACTTC,CASIGQGAGETQYF
TRBJ2-1,TRBV7-9,.,TRBD2,TGTGCCAGCAGACACCAAGCGGGAGGGCACAATGAGCAGTTCTTC,CASRHQAGGHNEQFF
TRBJ1-5,TRBV2,.,.,TGTGCCAGCAGTGAATTGCGGGACCAGCCCCAGCATTTT,CASSELRDQPQHF
TRBJ2-1,TRBV5-1,.,TRBD1,TGCGCCAGCAGCTCGGGACAGAGCTCCTACAATGAGCAGTTCTTC,CASSSGQSSYNEQFF
TRBJ2-7,TRBV18,.,TRBD2,TGTGCCAGCTCACCTGAAGCGGGAGGGCCTTACGAGCAGTACTTC,CASSPEAGGPYEQYF
TRBJ1-2,TRBV20-1,.,.,TGCAGTGGGCAGGCGAACTATGGCTACACCTTC,CSGQANYGYTF
TRBJ1-1,TRBV6-5,.,.,TGTGCCACCTCATTGGGGGAGAACACTGAAGCTTTCTTT,CATSLGENTEAFF
TRBJ2-5,TRBV10-3,.,TRBD1,TGTGCCATCAGGGGACAGGGGGCGTTGTCAGAGACCCAGTACTTC,CAIRGQGALSETQYF
TRBJ1-2,TRBV29-1,.,TRBD1,TGCAGCGTTGGTGGGACAGCAGTGGGCTACACCTTC,CSVGGTAVGYTF
TRBJ2-3,TRBV5-1,few,.,TGCGCCAGCAGCTTGGAGGTCGACAGTGGGGCAGATACGCAGTATTTT,CASSLEVDSGADTQYF
TRBJ2-2,TRBV10-2,once,TRBD2,TGCGCCAGCAAGGTAGTTAGCGGGGCCTCGAGGACCGGGGAGCTGTTTTTT,CASKVVSGASRTGELFF
TRBJ1-1,TRBV9,.,.,TGTGCCAGCAGCGCCACTAACCAGGGACTTGAAGCTTTCTTT,CASSATNQGLEAFF
TRBJ1-6,TRBV11-2,.,TRBD1,TGTGCCAGCAGCACCTCGCAGGGGGCCTTTTCACCCCTCCACTTT,CASSTSQGAFSPLHF
TRBJ2-7,TRBV6-5,.,TRBD2,TGTGCCAGCAGTTACGGACTAGCGGGAAACTACGAGCAGTACTTC,CASSYGLAGNYEQYF
TRBJ1-1,TRBV27,.,.,TGTGCCAGCAGTTACCTTCGCGGGGGGGGCCGACAGACTGAAGCTTTCTTT,CASSYLRGGGRQTEAFF